Described below is a single T cell receptor beta chain sequence and its context. Its antigen is unidentified. Several lines of graft-versus-host disease therapy were given to all patients, all with gastrointestinal involvement. This CDR3 has 16 residues. V was cut by 0 bases and J by 0 bases, with 13 bases left in between. Germline V gene lookup returns CDR1 SGDLS and CDR2 YYNGEE. This entry is derived from a study of tissue T cells after allogeneic stem cell transplantation. Libraries were prepared by immunoSEQ multiplex PCR; TCRdb keeps only in-frame clonotypes and omits some of them. Seen here are almost 7,500 clones, around 78% observed once, and the top ten hold 14%. Study-wide results and caveats: The patient cohort was small and clinically heterogeneous, with limited sampling depth. Motif-based clustering found tissue-specific repertoire signatures shared across patients, though few clones were shared.

This sequence originates from a male patient at least 60 years old with steroid-refractory graft-versus-host disease after an allogeneic stem cell transplant. Part of the T cell pool may stem from the graft donor. Specimen: skin, collected at autopsy. This rearrangement joins TRBV9 to TRBJ2-7; D is tentatively TRBD1 or TRBD2 (5 bases each). The CDR3 bases are TGTGCCAGCAGCGTAGGGGGGTCCCTGAACTCCTACGAGCAGTACTTC. Translation gives CASSVGGSLNSYEQYF. Together with reference TRBV9 and TRBJ2-7, the CDR3 gives the full variable domain: DSGVTQTPKHLITATGQRVTLRCSPRSGDLSVYWYQQSLDQGLQFLIQYYNGEERAKGNILERFSAQQFPDLHSELNLSSLELGDSALYFCASSVGGSLNSYEQYFGPGTRLTVT.